A selection of T cell receptor beta chains follows, all from one sample in a study of T cell responses to AZD1222 COVID-19 vaccine. Data came from immunoSEQ multiplex PCR; TCRdb stores just in-frame clones and leaves some out. The data show tens of thousands of clones, around 91% seen once. This specimen consisted of peripheral blood, obtained on day 0 of AZD1222 vaccination. Receptors originate from an adult in good health. Both conserved end residues are part of each CDR3. The D gene is left open where the match is weak. The size entry is marked missing in some rows and otherwise reads once, few, many or a size class.

V: TRBV18
size: .
J: TRBJ2-1
D: TRBD1
CDR3: CASSGDRGQHTYNEQFF
DNA: TGTGCCAGCTCAGGGGACAGGGGGCAGCACACCTACAATGAGCAGTTCTTC

V: TRBV5-3
size: .
J: TRBJ2-7
D: .
CDR3: CARSDPTRSSYEQYF
DNA: TGTGCCAGAAGCGACCCGACTCGGAGCTCCTACGAGCAGTACTTC

V: TRBV4-2
size: .
J: TRBJ2-1
D: TRBD2
CDR3: CASSQYSGGPDEQFF
DNA: TGTGCCAGCAGCCAGTATTCGGGAGGGCCCGATGAGCAGTTCTTC

V: TRBV2
size: once
J: TRBJ1-2
D: .
CDR3: CASSDRARYGYTF
DNA: TGTGCCAGCAGTGACAGGGCCCGCTATGGCTACACCTTC

V: TRBV2
size: .
J: TRBJ1-5
D: .
CDR3: CASSSGGLGNQPQHF
DNA: TGTGCCAGCAGTAGTGGCGGTTTGGGCAATCAGCCCCAGCATTTT

V: TRBV7-9
size: .
J: TRBJ1-5
D: .
CDR3: CASSLAEGQPQHF
DNA: TGTGCCAGCAGCTTAGCAGAGGGCCAGCCCCAGCATTTT

V: TRBV25-1
size: .
J: TRBJ2-7
D: .
CDR3: CASSDTGLRYEQYF
DNA: TGTGCCAGCAGTGATACTGGGTTACGGTACGAGCAGTACTTC

V: TRBV30
size: .
J: TRBJ1-2
D: TRBD1
CDR3: CAWRTGQGVYNYGYTF
DNA: TGTGCCTGGAGAACGGGACAGGGGGTGTACAACTATGGCTACACCTTC

V: TRBV28
size: .
J: TRBJ1-5
D: .
CDR3: CASQQGSSNQPQHF
DNA: TGTGCCAGCCAACAGGGATCGAGCAATCAGCCCCAGCATTTT

V: TRBV7-9
size: few
J: TRBJ2-7
D: .
CDR3: CASSIRTVSDSSYEQYF
DNA: TGTGCCAGCAGCATAAGGACCGTTTCCGATAGCTCCTACGAGCAGTACTTC

V: TRBV25-1
size: once
J: TRBJ2-7
D: .
CDR3: CASAERHTEQYF
DNA: TGTGCCTCGGCGGAGAGACACACCGAGCAGTACTTC

V: TRBV27
size: .
J: TRBJ1-5
D: .
CDR3: CASSFGQYGNQPQHF
DNA: TGTGCCAGCAGTTTCGGACAGTATGGCAATCAGCCCCAGCATTTT

V: TRBV24-1
size: .
J: TRBJ1-5
D: .
CDR3: CATSGRWDSNQPQHF
DNA: TGTGCCACCAGTGGTCGGTGGGATAGCAATCAGCCCCAGCATTTT

V: TRBV28
size: once
J: TRBJ2-4
D: .
CDR3: CASSLQGGGSKNIQYF
DNA: TGTGCCAGCAGCCTTCAGGGAGGAGGATCCAAAAACATTCAGTACTTC

V: TRBV6-2/TRBV6-3
size: .
J: TRBJ2-7
D: .
CDR3: CASSYWGSSEQYF
DNA: TGTGCCAGCAGTTACTGGGGTAGCTCCGAGCAGTACTTC

V: TRBV7-2
size: .
J: TRBJ2-7
D: TRBD2
CDR3: CASSSYGLVGSIPF
DNA: TGTGCCAGCAGCTCTTATGGACTAGTTGGGAGTATTCCCTTC

V: TRBV12-3/TRBV12-4
size: .
J: TRBJ2-1
D: TRBD2
CDR3: CASSRRLAEQFF
DNA: TGTGCCAGCAGTCGCCGACTAGCTGAGCAGTTCTTC

V: TRBV7-2
size: .
J: TRBJ2-1
D: TRBD1
CDR3: CASRQTGDLYNEQFF
DNA: TGTGCCAGCAGGCAGACAGGGGACCTTTACAATGAGCAGTTCTTC

V: TRBV28
size: .
J: TRBJ1-5
D: .
CDR3: CASRPSGGNQPQHF
DNA: TGTGCCAGCAGACCTTCAGGCGGCAATCAGCCCCAGCATTTT

V: TRBV14
size: .
J: TRBJ2-4
D: .
CDR3: CASGQGAKNIQYF
DNA: TGTGCCAGTGGTCAGGGAGCCAAAAACATTCAGTACTTC

V: TRBV6-5
size: .
J: TRBJ1-3
D: .
CDR3: CASRDTEGGNTIYF
DNA: TGTGCCAGCAGAGACACCGAGGGAGGAAACACCATATATTTT

V: TRBV4-3
size: .
J: TRBJ2-1
D: TRBD1
CDR3: CASSQGTGSEQFF
DNA: TGCGCCAGCAGCCAGGGGACAGGTTCGGAGCAGTTCTTC

V: TRBV6-2/TRBV6-3
size: .
J: TRBJ1-1
D: TRBD1
CDR3: CASSYSGTAYTEAFF
DNA: TGTGCCAGCAGTTACTCGGGGACAGCTTACACTGAAGCTTTCTTT

V: TRBV7-8
size: .
J: TRBJ2-2
D: .
CDR3: CASSLMVGAGELFF
DNA: TGTGCCAGCAGCTTAATGGTGGGAGCCGGGGAGCTGTTTTTT

V: TRBV6-5
size: .
J: TRBJ2-5
D: .
CDR3: CASSLEFSETQYF
DNA: TGTGCCAGCAGTTTAGAGTTTAGTGAGACCCAGTACTTC

V: TRBV18
size: .
J: TRBJ2-7
D: TRBD2
CDR3: CASSLLAGAHEQYF
DNA: TGTGCCAGCTCCCTTCTAGCGGGAGCCCACGAGCAGTACTTC

V: TRBV4-2
size: .
J: TRBJ2-5
D: TRBD2
CDR3: CASSQATSGGRETQYF
DNA: TGTGCCAGCAGCCAGGCGACTAGCGGGGGACGAGAGACCCAGTACTTC

V: TRBV28
size: .
J: TRBJ2-3
D: .
CDR3: CASSFMLGGTDTQYF
DNA: TGTGCCAGCAGTTTTATGCTGGGTGGGACAGATACGCAGTATTTT

V: TRBV25-1
size: .
J: TRBJ2-4
D: .
CDR3: CASSESSGGGRAKNIQYF
DNA: TGTGCCAGCAGTGAATCTAGTGGGGGGGGCCGGGCCAAAAACATTCAGTACTTC